The 11 T cell receptor beta chains listed next were all sequenced from one sample in a study of OX40 agonist ivuxolimab in advanced cancers. Measured with immunoSEQ multiplex PCR; TCRdb has only the in-frame clones, and not every one. The sample carries roughly 84,000 clones, approximately 81% recorded once. The sample was CD4+ or CD8+ T cells sorted from blood, taken in a trial of the OX40 agonist ivuxolimab. The source of these receptors is an adult with an advanced solid tumor such as melanoma, head and neck, liver or kidney cancer.

The chain links TRBV6-5 to TRBJ1-1; D is possibly TRBD1 (6 bases). The CDR3 consists of 15 residues. V was pared by 0 bases and J by 2 bases, with 10 bases between. Per the germline V gene, CDR1 is MNHEY and CDR2 is SVGAGI. The CDR3 sequence: CASSYSGTSNTEAFF. The CDR3 DNA sequence: TGTGCCAGCAGTTACTCCGGGACATCCAACACTGAAGCTTTCTTT.

J is TRBJ1-1 and V is TRBV27, with D possibly TRBD1 on 6 matching bases. CDR1 is MNHEY and CDR2 is SMNVEV in the germline V gene (reference sequence). The CDR3 has 14 amino acids. V lost 1 base to trimming and J lost 5 bases, with 11 bases between them. This chain's CDR3 is CASSLYGGLTEAFF. DNA for the CDR3: TGTGCCAGCAGTTTATATGGGGGGCTGACTGAAGCTTTCTTT.

This clone is a singleton in its sample. V and J are TRBV30 and TRBJ2-5; maybe TRBD1 (5 bases). Germline lookup yields CDR1 GTSNPN and CDR2 SVGIG (reference sequence). The V end was cut by 0 bases, the J end by 14 bases, with 13 bases between. The CDR3 covers 11 residues. The CDR3, as DNA: TGTGCCTGGAGTGTAGCCCAAGACAGATACTTC. As protein: CAWSVAQDRYF.

Concerning this clone: The same CDR3 arises from other DNA sequences in this sample as well. This chain connects TRBV7-2 to TRBJ1-1, with D possibly TRBD1 on 5 matching bases. The V end was cut by 1 base, the J end by 7 bases, with 7 bases between. CDR3 length: 12 residues. Germline lookup yields CDR1 SGHTA and CDR2 FQGNSA. DNA for the CDR3: TGTGCCAGCAGCTTAGTTGGGGGTGAAGCTTTCTTT. Translated: CASSLVGGEAFF.

CDR3: CASNDGTAEAFF. The CDR3 DNA sequence: TGTGCCAGTAATGATGGCACGGCTGAAGCTTTCTTT. The V and J genes are TRBV19 and TRBJ1-1; no definite D call. V was cut by 7 bases and J by 6 bases, with 12 bases left in between. Germline lookup yields CDR1 LNHDA and CDR2 SQIVND (reference sequence). The CDR3 totals 12 residues.

The chain uses TRBV6-4 and TRBJ1-1; 7 positions agree with TRBD1. Germline lookup yields CDR1 MRHNA and CDR2 SNTAGT. Losses at the gene ends were 5 bases for V and 7 bases for J; bases not matched to a gene: 19. The CDR3 extends over 17 amino acids. The CDR3 loop is CASSYKPGQSKRSEAFF. CDR3 DNA: TGTGCCAGCAGTTACAAACCGGGACAGTCAAAAAGAAGTGAAGCTTTCTTT.

The rearrangement joins TRBV5-5 to TRBJ2-3, with a possible D match to TRBD2 (5 bases). CDR3 length: 14 residues. The V end was cut by 0 bases, the J end by 6 bases, with 11 bases between. Germline values: CDR1 SGHKS, CDR2 YYEKEE (reference sequence). This CDR3 is CASSLATRHDTQYF. CDR3 DNA: TGTGCCAGCAGCTTGGCAACTAGGCACGATACGCAGTATTTT.

J is TRBJ1-5 and V is TRBV18; 7 positions match TRBD1. Trimming at V came to 3 bases and at J to 3 bases, leaving 5 bases not matched to a gene. This CDR3 has 15 residues. Germline loops: CDR1 KGHSH, CDR2 LQKENI. The CDR3 here is CASSPPGTDNQPQHF. The CDR3 DNA reads as TGTGCCAGCTCACCTCCCGGGACAGACAATCAGCCCCAGCATTTT.

The chain links TRBV5-6 to TRBJ2-3, with TRBD2 matching 14 bases. This CDR3 contains 19 residues. In germline, CDR1 is SGHDT, CDR2 YYEEEE. V shed 4 bases and J 0 bases; nucleotides not matched to a gene: 10. CDR3 nucleotides: TGTGCCAGCAGCCTGGGGGCGGGACTAGCGGGGGCTAGCACAGATACGCAGTATTTT. Amino acids: CASSLGAGLAGASTDTQYF.

The J gene is TRBJ1-1, the V gene TRBV6-6, with D possibly being TRBD1 (6 bases). Trimming left V 2 bases short and J 4 bases short, with 11 bases between. The CDR3 length is 14 residues. CDR1 and CDR2 (germline): MNHNY, SVGAGI (reference sequence). The CDR3 region has the DNA TGTGCCAGCAGTTACGGCGAGGGGGGCACTGAAGCTTTCTTT. It yields the protein CASSYGEGGTEAFF.

This clone was counted only a few times. The chain carries TRBV5-4 and TRBJ2-5, with 8 bases that match TRBD2. The CDR3 is made up of 15 amino acids. Looked up from germline, CDR1 is SGHNT and CDR2 is YYREEE (reference sequence). V shed 2 bases and J 1 base; nucleotides not matched to a gene: 4. In DNA form, the CDR3 reads TGTGCCAGCAGCTTAAGCGGGAGCCCCCAAGAGACCCAGTACTTC. This codes for CASSLSGSPQETQYF.